This entry describes one T cell receptor beta chain. TCRdb independently ran MiXCR on the PCR reads; one entry per CDR3 protein. The sample lists about 23,000 distinct CDR3 sequences, 52% occurring once. Localized lung adenocarcinoma, a non-small cell lung cancer, affected the donors. The data were taken from a study of CD4 and CD8 cells across lung adenocarcinoma regions. The germline V gene encodes CDR1 MGHRA and CDR2 YSYEKL. There are 19 residues in the CDR3. V gave up 5 bases and J gave up 8 bases; unmatched junction bases: 25. The sample taken for sequencing was CD4+ T cells from the center of a lung tumor. This clonotype was sampled from a male donor with lung adenocarcinoma. The CD4 and CD8 labels of this study may be unreliable. The chain uses TRBV4-1 and TRBJ2-5; 8 positions match TRBD2. In DNA form, the CDR3 reads TGCGCCAGCAGCATCACGGGGGGGTTCGGGGGCCGTGTCGGGGATACCCAGTACTTC. Translation gives CASSITGGFGGRVGDTQYF.